The clone carrying this T cell receptor (beta chain) has more than one count but fewer than ten. The antigen is undetermined. A second PCR, run for 7 to 11 cycles, used a sample-barcoded 5' primer plus a J-beta primer mix. A single record per CDR3 protein comes from TCRdb applying MiXCR to the 5' RACE reads. This sample has over 1,300,000 distinct CDR3 sequences, with approximately 60% found just once. The sample belongs to a study of blood T cells in healthy people across ages. Whole-study results and caveats: CMV status of donors was not determined, possibly confounding expanded clonotype changes. Long-lived donors exceeded aged donors in naive CD4+ cells and diversity.

This clonotype originated in a man between 18 and 29 years old in good health. Sequenced: blood.

CDR3 amino acids: CASSTLLAGGPIREQFF. Written as DNA, the CDR3 is TGTGCCAGCAGCACATTACTAGCGGGGGGGCCAATCAGAGAGCAGTTCTTC. This chain joins TRBV11-2 and TRBJ2-1; TRBD2 matches at 13 bases. The CDR3 is 17 residues long. The V and J ends lost 5 bases and 10 bases, in that order; junction bases with no gene match: 14. Looked up from germline, CDR1 is SGHAT and CDR2 is FQNNGV.